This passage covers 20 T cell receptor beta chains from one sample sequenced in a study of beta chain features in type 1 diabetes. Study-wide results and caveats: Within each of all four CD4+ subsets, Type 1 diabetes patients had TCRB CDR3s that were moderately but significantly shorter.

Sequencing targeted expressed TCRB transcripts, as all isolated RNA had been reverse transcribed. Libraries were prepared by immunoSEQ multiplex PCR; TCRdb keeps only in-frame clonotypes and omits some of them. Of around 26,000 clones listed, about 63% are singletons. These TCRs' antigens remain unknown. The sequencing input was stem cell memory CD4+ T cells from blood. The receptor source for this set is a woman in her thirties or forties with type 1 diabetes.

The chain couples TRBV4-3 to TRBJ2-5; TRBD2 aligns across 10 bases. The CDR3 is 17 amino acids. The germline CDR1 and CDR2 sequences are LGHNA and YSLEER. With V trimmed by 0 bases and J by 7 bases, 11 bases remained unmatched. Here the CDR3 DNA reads TGCGCCAGCAGCCAAGAGGGAGCGGGAGGGCCGGTTTCGACCCAGTACTTC. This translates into CASSQEGAGGPVSTQYF.

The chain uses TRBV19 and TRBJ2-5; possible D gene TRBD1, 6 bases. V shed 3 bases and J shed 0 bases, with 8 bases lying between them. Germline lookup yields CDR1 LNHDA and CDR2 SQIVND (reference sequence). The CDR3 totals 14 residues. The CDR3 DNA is TGTGCCAGTAGTATGGGACACAACCAAGAGACCCAGTACTTC. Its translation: CASSMGHNQETQYF.

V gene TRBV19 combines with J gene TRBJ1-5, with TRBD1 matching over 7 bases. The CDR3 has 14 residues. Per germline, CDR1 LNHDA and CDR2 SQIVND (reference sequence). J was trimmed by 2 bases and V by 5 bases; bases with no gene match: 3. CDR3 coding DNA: TGTGCCAGTAGTGCAACAGGGGGCAATCAGCCCCAGCATTTT. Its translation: CASSATGGNQPQHF.

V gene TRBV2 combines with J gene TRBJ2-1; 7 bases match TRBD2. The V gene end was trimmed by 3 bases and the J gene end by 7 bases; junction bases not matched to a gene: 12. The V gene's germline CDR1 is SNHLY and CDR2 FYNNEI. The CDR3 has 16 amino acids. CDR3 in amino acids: CASSEGWEAGSNEQFF. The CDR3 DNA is TGTGCCAGCAGTGAGGGATGGGAAGCGGGGTCGAATGAGCAGTTCTTC.

CDR3 amino acids: CASSQQLQGPDTQYF. In DNA, the CDR3 is TGTGCCAGCAGCCAGCAGCTCCAGGGTCCAGATACGCAGTATTTT. The chain carries TRBV7-9 and TRBJ2-3; D is perhaps TRBD1 (5 bases). The CDR3 totals 15 residues. Trimming took 5 bases from V and 4 from J, leaving 16 bases between them. Germline V CDR1 and CDR2: SEHNR, FQNEAQ (reference sequence).

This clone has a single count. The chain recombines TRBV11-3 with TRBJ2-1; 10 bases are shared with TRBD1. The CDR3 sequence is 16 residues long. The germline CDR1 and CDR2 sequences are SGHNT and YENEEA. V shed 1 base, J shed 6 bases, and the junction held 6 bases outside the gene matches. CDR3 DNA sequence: TGTGCCAGCAGCTTAGCCGGGACAGGGGTAGGCAATGAGCAGTTCTTC. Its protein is CASSLAGTGVGNEQFF.

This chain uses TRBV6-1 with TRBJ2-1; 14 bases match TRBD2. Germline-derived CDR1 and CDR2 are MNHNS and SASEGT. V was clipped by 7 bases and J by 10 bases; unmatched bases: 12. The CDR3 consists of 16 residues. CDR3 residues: CASIDTGLAGAGEQFF. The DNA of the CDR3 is TGTGCCAGCATTGATACGGGACTAGCGGGGGCAGGGGAGCAGTTCTTC.

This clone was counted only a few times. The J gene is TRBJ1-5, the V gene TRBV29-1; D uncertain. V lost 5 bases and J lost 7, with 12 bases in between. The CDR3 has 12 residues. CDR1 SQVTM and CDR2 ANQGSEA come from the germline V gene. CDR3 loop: CSVRTGGQPQHF. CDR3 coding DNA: TGCAGCGTTCGGACCGGCGGGCAGCCCCAGCATTTT.

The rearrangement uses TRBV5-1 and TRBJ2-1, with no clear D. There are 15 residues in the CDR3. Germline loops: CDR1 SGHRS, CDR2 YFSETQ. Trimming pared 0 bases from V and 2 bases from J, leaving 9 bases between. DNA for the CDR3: TGCGCCAGCAGCTTGGATCAGTATCCCTACAATGAGCAGTTCTTC. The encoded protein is CASSLDQYPYNEQFF.

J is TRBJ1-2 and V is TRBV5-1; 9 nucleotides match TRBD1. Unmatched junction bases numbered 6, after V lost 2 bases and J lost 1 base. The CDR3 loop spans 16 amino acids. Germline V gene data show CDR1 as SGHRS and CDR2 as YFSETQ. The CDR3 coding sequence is TGCGCCAGCAGCTTCGTCTCGGGACAGGGTAACTATGGCTACACCTTC. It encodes CASSFVSGQGNYGYTF. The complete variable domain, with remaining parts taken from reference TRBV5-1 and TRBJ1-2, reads KAGVTQTPRYLIKTRGQQVTLSCSPISGHRSVSWYQQTPGQGLQFLFEYFSETQRNKGNFPGRFSGRQFSNSRSEMNVSTLELGDSALYLCASSFVSGQGNYGYTFGSGTRLTVV.

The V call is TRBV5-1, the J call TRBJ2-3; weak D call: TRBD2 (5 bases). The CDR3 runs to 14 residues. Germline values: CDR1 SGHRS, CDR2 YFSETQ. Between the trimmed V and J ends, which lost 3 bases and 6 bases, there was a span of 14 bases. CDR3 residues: CASSSRTGSDTQYF. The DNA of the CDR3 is TGCGCCAGCAGCTCTCGGACTGGCTCGGATACGCAGTATTTT.

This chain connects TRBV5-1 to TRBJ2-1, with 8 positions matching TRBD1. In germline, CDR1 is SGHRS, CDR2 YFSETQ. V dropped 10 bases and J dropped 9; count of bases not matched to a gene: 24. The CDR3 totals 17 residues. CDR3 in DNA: TGCGCCGCTTCTCCAAATATTAGGCAGGGGGCTTCCAGTGAGCAGTTCTTC. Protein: CAASPNIRQGASSEQFF.

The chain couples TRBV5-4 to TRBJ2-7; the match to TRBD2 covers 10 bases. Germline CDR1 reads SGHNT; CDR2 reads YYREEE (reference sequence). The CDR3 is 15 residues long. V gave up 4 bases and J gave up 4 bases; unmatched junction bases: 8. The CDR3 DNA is TGTGCCAGCAGCACCGGGAGCGGGAGGGCGTACGAGCAGTACTTC. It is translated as CASSTGSGRAYEQYF.

CDR3 in DNA: TGCGCCAGCAGCCTACGAGGAGGGGGAAACACCATATATTTT. Its protein product is CASSLRGGGNTIYF. V and J are TRBV4-1 and TRBJ1-3; no firm D call. With 4 bases removed from V and 4 bases from J, the gap between germline ends came to 11 bases. The CDR3 has 14 residues. Germline lookup yields CDR1 MGHRA and CDR2 YSYEKL.

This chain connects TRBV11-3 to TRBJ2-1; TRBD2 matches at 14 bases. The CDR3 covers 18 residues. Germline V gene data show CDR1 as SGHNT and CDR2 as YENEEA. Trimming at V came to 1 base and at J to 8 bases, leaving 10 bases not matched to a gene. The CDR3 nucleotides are TGTGCCAGCAGCTTAGGAGGGGGGACTAGCGGGAGTCGGGATGAGCAGTTCTTC. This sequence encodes CASSLGGGTSGSRDEQFF.

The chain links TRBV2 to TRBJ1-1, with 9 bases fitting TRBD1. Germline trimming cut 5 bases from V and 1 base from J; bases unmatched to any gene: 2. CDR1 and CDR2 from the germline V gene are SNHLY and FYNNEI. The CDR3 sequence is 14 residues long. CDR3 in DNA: TGTGCCAGCAGTTTGGACAGGGGGAACACTGAAGCTTTCTTT. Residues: CASSLDRGNTEAFF.

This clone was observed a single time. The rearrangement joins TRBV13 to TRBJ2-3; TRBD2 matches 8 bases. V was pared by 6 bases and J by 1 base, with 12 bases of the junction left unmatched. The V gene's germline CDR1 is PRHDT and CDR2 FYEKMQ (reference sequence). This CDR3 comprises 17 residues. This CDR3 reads CASSSPWAGGRTDTQYF. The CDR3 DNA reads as TGTGCCAGCAGTTCCCCCTGGGCGGGGGGCCGCACAGATACGCAGTATTTT.

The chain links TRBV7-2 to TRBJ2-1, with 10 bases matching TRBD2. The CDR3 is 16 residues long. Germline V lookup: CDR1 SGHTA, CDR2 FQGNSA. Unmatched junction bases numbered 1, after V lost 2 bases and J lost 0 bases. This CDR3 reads CASSLTSGTSYNEQFF. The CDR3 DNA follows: TGTGCCAGCAGCTTAACTAGCGGGACCTCCTACAATGAGCAGTTCTTC.

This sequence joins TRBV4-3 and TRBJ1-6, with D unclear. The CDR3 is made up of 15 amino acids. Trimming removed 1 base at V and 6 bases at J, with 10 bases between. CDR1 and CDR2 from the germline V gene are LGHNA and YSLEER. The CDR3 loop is CASSQAPDPNSPLHF. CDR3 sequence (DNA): TGCGCCAGCAGCCAAGCCCCAGATCCTAATTCACCCCTCCACTTT.

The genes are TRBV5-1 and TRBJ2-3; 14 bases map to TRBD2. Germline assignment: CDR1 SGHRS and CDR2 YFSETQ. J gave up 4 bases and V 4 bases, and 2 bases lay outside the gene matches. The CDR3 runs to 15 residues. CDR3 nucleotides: TGCGCCAGCAGCCTGGGACTAGCGGGAGCAGATACGCAGTATTTT. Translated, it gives CASSLGLAGADTQYF.